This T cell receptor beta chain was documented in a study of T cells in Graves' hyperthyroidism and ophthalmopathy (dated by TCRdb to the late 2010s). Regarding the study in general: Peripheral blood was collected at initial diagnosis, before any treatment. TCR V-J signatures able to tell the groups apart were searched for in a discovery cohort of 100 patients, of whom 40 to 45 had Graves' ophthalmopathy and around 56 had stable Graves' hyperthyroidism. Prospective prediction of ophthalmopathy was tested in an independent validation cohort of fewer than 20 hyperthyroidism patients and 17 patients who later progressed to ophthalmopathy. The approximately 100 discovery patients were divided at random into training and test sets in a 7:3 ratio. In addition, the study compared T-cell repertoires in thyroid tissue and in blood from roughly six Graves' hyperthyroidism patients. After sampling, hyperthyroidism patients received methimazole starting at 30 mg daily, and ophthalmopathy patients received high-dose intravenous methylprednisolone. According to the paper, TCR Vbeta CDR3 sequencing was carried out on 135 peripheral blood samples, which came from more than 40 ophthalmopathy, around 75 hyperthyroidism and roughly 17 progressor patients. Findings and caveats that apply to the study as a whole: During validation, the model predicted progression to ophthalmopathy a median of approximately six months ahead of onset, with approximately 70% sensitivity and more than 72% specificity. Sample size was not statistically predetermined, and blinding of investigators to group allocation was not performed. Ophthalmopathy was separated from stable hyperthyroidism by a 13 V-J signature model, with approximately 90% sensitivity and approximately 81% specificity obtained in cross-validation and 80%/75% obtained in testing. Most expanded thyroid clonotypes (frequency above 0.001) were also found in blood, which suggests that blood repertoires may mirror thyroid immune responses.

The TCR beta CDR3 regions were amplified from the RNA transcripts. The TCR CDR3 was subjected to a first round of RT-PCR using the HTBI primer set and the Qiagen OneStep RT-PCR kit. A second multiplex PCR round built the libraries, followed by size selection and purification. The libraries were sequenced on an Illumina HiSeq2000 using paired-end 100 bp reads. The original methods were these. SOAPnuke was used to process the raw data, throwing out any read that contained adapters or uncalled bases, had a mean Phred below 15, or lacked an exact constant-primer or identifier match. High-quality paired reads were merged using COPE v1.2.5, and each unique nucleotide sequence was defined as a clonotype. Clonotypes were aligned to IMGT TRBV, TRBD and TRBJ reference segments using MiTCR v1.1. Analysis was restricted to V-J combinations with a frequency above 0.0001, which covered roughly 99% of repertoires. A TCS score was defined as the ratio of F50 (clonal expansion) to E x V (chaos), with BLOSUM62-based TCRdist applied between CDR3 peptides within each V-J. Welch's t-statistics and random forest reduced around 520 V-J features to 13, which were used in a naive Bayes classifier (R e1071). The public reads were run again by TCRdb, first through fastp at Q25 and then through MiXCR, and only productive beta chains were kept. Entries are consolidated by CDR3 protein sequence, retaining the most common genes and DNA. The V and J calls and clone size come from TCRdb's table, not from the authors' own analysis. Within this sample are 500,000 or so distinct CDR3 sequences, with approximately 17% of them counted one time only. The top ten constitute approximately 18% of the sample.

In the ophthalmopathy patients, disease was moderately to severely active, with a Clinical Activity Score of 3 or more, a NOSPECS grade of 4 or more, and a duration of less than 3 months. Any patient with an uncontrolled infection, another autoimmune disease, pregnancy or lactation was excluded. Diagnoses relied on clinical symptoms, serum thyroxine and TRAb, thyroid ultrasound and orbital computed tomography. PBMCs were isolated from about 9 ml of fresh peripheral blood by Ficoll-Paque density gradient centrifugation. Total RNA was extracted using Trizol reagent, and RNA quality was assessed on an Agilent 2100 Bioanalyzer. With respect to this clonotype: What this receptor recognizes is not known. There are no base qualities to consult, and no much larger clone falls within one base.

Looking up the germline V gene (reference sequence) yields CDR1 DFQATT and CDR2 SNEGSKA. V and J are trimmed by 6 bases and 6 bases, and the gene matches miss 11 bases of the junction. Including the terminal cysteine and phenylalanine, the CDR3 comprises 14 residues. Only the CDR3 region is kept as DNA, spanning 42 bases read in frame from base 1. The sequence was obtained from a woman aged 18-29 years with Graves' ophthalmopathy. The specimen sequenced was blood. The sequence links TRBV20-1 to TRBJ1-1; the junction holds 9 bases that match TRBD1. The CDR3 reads CSATGGLSFPEAFF. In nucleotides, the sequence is TGCAGTGCCACAGGGGGCCTCTCCTTTCCTGAAGCTTTCTTT.